The sequence of this T cell receptor (beta chain) was determined in a study of patients and donors after allogeneic stem cell transplantation. TCRdb called the RT-PCR reads again in MiXCR, with one record for every CDR3 protein. This table holds 70,000 to 100,000 distinct CDR3 sequences, approximately 5% found once. The CDR3 contains 14 residues. Germline V gene data show CDR1 as ENHRY and CDR2 as SYGVKD. Unmatched junction bases numbered 4, after V lost 3 bases and J lost 2 bases. This clonotype was seen ten or more times. The rearrangement links TRBV10-3 to TRBJ2-7; 7 nucleotides match TRBD2. Sequenced input: blood, either unsorted or a sorted T cell fraction (not recorded which). The TCR comes from a human donor who was either an allogeneic HSCT recipient or a stem cell or donor lymphocyte infusion donor (not recorded which). It is not recorded whose cells these are; they may come from a transplant donor. The DNA for the CDR3 is TGTGCCATCAGTGATGGGACTAACACCTACGAGCAGTACTTC. Its protein is CAISDGTNTYEQYF.